This TCR beta chain was profiled in a study of shared clonotypes between healthy human individuals (dated by TCRdb to 2018 to 2021). In the study overall: The cohort included three men and a couple of women between 18 and 49 years of age. To increase sequencing depth and limit assay-specific biases, different laboratories used diverse techniques to prepare libraries and sequence TCR repertoires. The study deeply sequenced blood TCR repertoires of about 5 healthy adults to estimate repertoire size and the extent of clonotype sharing between individuals. Each donor's leukapheresis produced roughly between about 0.8 and 8.9 billion PBMCs.

Using the deep immunoSEQ assay, TCR CDR3 regions were amplified from genomic DNA by multiplex PCR. Extracted genomic DNA from each cell subset was distributed evenly across all wells of several immunoSEQ 96-well plates, and each plate was treated as a replicate. Each replicate PCR for unsorted PBMC received 250 to 300 ng genomic DNA, equal to tens of thousands of T cell genomes. Genomic DNA from unsorted PBMC was sequenced over ten immunoSEQ deep assay plates. The purified libraries were quantified using a Qubit 3.0 fluorometer, sized with a Bioanalyzer 2100, and then quantified again using the KAPA Library Quantification kit. Every immunoSEQ 96-well plate was sequenced on a dedicated single-read 150-cycle Illumina NextSeq 550 flow cell. Per the original workflow: Because only junctional sequences without quality scores were contained in the immunoSEQ output, filtering matching that applied to full-length reads could not be performed. Sequences were annotated with PyIR, a Python wrapper for IgBLAST v1.9, and V/J genes and CDR3 were assigned using IMGT germline references. Any read was removed if the V/J assignment was weak (E-value above 1e-6), the CDR3 was missing, or the read contained stop codons, out-of-frame junctions, or ambiguous translated residues. A V3J clonotype was defined by an identical inferred V gene, J gene, and CDR3 amino acid sequence. The percentage overlap between two repertoires was calculated by dividing the number of shared unique clonotypes by the size of the smaller repertoire. Three approaches were used to assess repertoire richness: RTK rarefaction, the Chao1 estimator, and Recon v2.1 estimates of unobserved clonotypes. This immuneACCESS table, as held by TCRdb, lists in-frame sequences with V and J called but not all clones. Of the missing ones, under half trace to an unresolved V gene in checked studies; the others have no known cause. The V and J calls and clone size come from that table; D and trimming were worked out from the DNA. The sample contains 450,000 to 500,000 clones, 60% to 85% of them found a single time. The top ten clones comprise 10% to 15% of the sample.

Results the study describes overall, beyond this receptor: Based on pairwise subsampling, the degree of clonotype sharing among donors was expected to be affected by sequencing depth. Sampling was limited to blood, and TCR repertoires in tissue likely differ from TCR repertoires in blood. Because the study included only a small number of donors, the genetic and exposure-history diversity represented was limited.

Compared with germline, V lacks 5 bases and J lacks 7 bases; bases without a gene match: 10. From the cysteine up to the phenylalanine, the CDR3 has a length of 14 residues. CDR3 DNA is the only sequence kept; it has 42 bases, read in frame from the first base. CDR1 and CDR2 are read off the germline V gene (reference sequence) as SEHNR and FQNEAQ. The donors were healthy, HIV-negative adults with no recently reported acute infections or vaccinations. All donors were Caucasian adults living in Nashville, Tennessee, USA. For unsorted samples, around 90 million PBMCs were counted, and genomic DNA was extracted using the QIAamp DNA Blood Mini kit. After blood collection by leukapheresis, PBMCs were isolated using Ficoll-Histopaque density gradient centrifugation and then cryopreserved in the vapor phase of liquid nitrogen. This clone was counted between two and nine times. Its binding antigen is unknown. The record has no base qualities; no much larger clone is one base away.

The sequence was obtained from a woman aged 40 to 55 in good health. Some clones in this sample may be carry-over from other donors' samples. The material sequenced was PBMCs. The V and J genes are TRBV7-9 and TRBJ2-7; 8 bases in between match TRBD2. The DNA is TGTGCCAGCAGCGCACCGGGACTAGGGGTTGAGCAGTACTTC. Its translation reads: CASSAPGLGVEQYF.